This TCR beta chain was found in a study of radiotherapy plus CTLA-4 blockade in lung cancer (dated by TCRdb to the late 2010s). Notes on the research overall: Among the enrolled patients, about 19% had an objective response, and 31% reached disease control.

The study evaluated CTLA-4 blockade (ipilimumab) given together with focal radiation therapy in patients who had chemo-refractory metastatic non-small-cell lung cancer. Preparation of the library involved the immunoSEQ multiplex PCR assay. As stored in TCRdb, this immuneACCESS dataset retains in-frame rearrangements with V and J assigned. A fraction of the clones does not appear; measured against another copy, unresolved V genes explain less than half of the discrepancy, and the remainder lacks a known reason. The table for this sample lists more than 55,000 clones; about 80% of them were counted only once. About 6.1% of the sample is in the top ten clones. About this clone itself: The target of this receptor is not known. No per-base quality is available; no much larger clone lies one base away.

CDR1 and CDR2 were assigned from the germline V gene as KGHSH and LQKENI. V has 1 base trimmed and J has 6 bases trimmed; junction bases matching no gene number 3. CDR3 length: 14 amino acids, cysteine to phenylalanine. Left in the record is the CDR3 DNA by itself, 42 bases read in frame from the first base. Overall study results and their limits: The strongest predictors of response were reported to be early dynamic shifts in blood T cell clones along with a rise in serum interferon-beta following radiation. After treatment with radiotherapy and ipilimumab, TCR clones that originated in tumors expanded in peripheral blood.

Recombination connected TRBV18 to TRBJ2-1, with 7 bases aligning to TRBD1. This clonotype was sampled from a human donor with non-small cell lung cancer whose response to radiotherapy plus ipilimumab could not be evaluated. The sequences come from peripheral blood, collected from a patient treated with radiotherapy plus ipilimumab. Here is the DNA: TGTGCCAGCTCACCACTAGGGACAGTCAATGAGCAGTTCTTC. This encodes CASSPLGTVNEQFF.